Listed below are T cell receptor beta chains from one sample, sequenced in a study of human T cells and chemical hapten exposure. TCRdb ran MiXCR on the RACE reads and lists one entry per CDR3 protein. This sample has roughly 380,000 distinct CDR3 sequences, with 5.1% found just once. The sample in question was whole blood, obtained in connection with sensitization to the hapten diphenylcyclopropenone (DPC). These receptors came from a woman aged 45-65 years with alopecia areata. Some clones in this sample may be carry-over from other donors' samples. Each CDR3 is given with its conserved first and last residue. Fields, in order: clone size, D gene, J gene, V gene, CDR3 protein, CDR3 DNA. The D gene is left open where the match is weak. The listing skips clone size in some rows; elsewhere it reads once, few, many or a size class.

abundance: few
d_gene: TRBD1
j_gene: TRBJ1-1
v_gene: TRBV20-1
CDR3aa: CSAYTRNRGSNTEAFF
CDR3nt: TGCAGTGCTTACACCCGGAACAGGGGCTCGAACACTGAAGCTTTCTTT

abundance: -
d_gene: -
j_gene: TRBJ1-1
v_gene: TRBV5-5
CDR3aa: CASSSRGATNTEAFF
CDR3nt: TGTGCCAGCAGCTCAAGGGGGGCGACGAACACTGAAGCTTTCTTT

abundance: many
d_gene: -
j_gene: TRBJ2-7
v_gene: TRBV4-2
CDR3aa: CASSQGPSEQYF
CDR3nt: TGTGCCAGCAGCCAAGGTCCGAGCGAGCAGTACTTC

abundance: many
d_gene: TRBD1
j_gene: TRBJ2-7
v_gene: TRBV29-1
CDR3aa: CSAMDPGQGAGEQYF
CDR3nt: TGCAGCGCGATGGATCCGGGACAGGGGGCGGGCGAGCAGTACTTC

abundance: -
d_gene: -
j_gene: TRBJ2-3
v_gene: TRBV7-2
CDR3aa: CASSLVGGGTDTQYF
CDR3nt: TGTGCCAGCAGCTTAGTAGGGGGGGGGACAGATACGCAGTATTTT

abundance: many
d_gene: -
j_gene: TRBJ2-3
v_gene: TRBV9
CDR3aa: CASSATGAVADTQYF
CDR3nt: TGTGCCAGCAGCGCCACCGGGGCTGTTGCAGATACGCAGTATTTT

abundance: -
d_gene: -
j_gene: TRBJ1-1
v_gene: TRBV7-2
CDR3aa: CASRQGFAEAFF
CDR3nt: TGTGCCAGCAGACAAGGGTTCGCTGAAGCTTTCTTT

abundance: few
d_gene: TRBD2
j_gene: TRBJ2-1
v_gene: TRBV11-2
CDR3aa: CASSTLAGGSPFYNEQFF
CDR3nt: TGTGCCAGCAGCACACTAGCGGGAGGATCCCCCTTTTACAATGAGCAGTTCTTC

abundance: -
d_gene: TRBD1
j_gene: TRBJ1-2
v_gene: TRBV11-2
CDR3aa: CASSSGGTGYTF
CDR3nt: TGTGCCAGCAGCTCAGGGGGGACTGGCTACACCTTC

abundance: -
d_gene: -
j_gene: TRBJ1-2
v_gene: TRBV5-1
CDR3aa: CASSLIGAYGYTF
CDR3nt: TGCGCCAGCAGCTTGATAGGGGCGTATGGCTACACCTTC

abundance: few
d_gene: TRBD1
j_gene: TRBJ1-1
v_gene: TRBV6-1
CDR3aa: CASSGGRGLGNTEAFF
CDR3nt: TGTGCCAGCAGTGGGGGGAGGGGGCTGGGGAACACTGAAGCTTTCTTT

abundance: -
d_gene: TRBD1
j_gene: TRBJ1-2
v_gene: TRBV12-3/TRBV12-4
CDR3aa: CASSKDRDRGWGSSGYTF
CDR3nt: TGTGCCAGCAGCAAAGACCGGGACAGGGGATGGGGCTCTTCTGGCTACACCTTC

abundance: -
d_gene: -
j_gene: TRBJ1-1
v_gene: TRBV7-2
CDR3aa: CASSLYVGNAFF
CDR3nt: TGTGCCAGCAGCTTATACGTGGGAAACGCTTTCTTT

abundance: many
d_gene: -
j_gene: TRBJ1-5
v_gene: TRBV9
CDR3aa: CASSEGVDLNQPQHF
CDR3nt: TGTGCCAGCAGCGAGGGGGTGGACCTCAATCAGCCCCAGCATTTT

abundance: many
d_gene: -
j_gene: TRBJ1-5
v_gene: TRBV7-9
CDR3aa: CASSLGPGQPQHF
CDR3nt: TGTGCCAGCAGCTTAGGTCCCGGCCAGCCCCAGCATTTT

abundance: many
d_gene: -
j_gene: TRBJ2-3
v_gene: TRBV29-1
CDR3aa: CSVGRGRTQYF
CDR3nt: TGCAGCGTAGGCAGGGGCCGTACGCAGTATTTT

abundance: few
d_gene: TRBD2
j_gene: TRBJ2-2
v_gene: TRBV5-1
CDR3aa: CASRGTSGSGNTGELFF
CDR3nt: TGCGCCAGCAGAGGGACTAGCGGGAGTGGGAACACCGGGGAGCTGTTTTTT

abundance: many
d_gene: -
j_gene: TRBJ2-7
v_gene: TRBV9
CDR3aa: CASSFTAGTSSYEQYF
CDR3nt: TGTGCCAGCAGCTTTACCGCCGGGACGAGCTCCTACGAGCAGTACTTC

abundance: -
d_gene: TRBD1
j_gene: TRBJ2-6
v_gene: TRBV6-5
CDR3aa: CASSWGSRGQLTF
CDR3nt: TGTGCCAGCAGTTGGGGGTCTAGGGGACAGCTGACTTTC

abundance: few
d_gene: TRBD2
j_gene: TRBJ2-1
v_gene: TRBV5-6
CDR3aa: CASSSRGLGYNEQFF
CDR3nt: TGTGCCAGCAGCTCCAGGGGACTAGGGTACAATGAGCAGTTCTTC

abundance: -
d_gene: -
j_gene: TRBJ1-1
v_gene: TRBV12-3/TRBV12-4
CDR3aa: CASSLRVRMVNTEAFF
CDR3nt: TGTGCCAGCAGTTTAAGGGTTAGGATGGTGAACACTGAAGCTTTCTTT

abundance: many
d_gene: -
j_gene: TRBJ2-3
v_gene: TRBV28
CDR3aa: CASSLHGSWYF
CDR3nt: TGTGCCAGCAGTTTACATGGCTCATGGTATTTT

abundance: many
d_gene: -
j_gene: TRBJ1-1
v_gene: TRBV12-3/TRBV12-4
CDR3aa: CASSLRTGSSAFF
CDR3nt: TGTGCCAGCAGCCTTAGAACAGGGAGTTCAGCTTTCTTT

abundance: many
d_gene: -
j_gene: TRBJ1-5
v_gene: TRBV6-2/TRBV6-3
CDR3aa: CARPQGSNQPQHF
CDR3nt: TGTGCCAGGCCGCAGGGAAGCAATCAGCCCCAGCATTTT

abundance: few
d_gene: -
j_gene: TRBJ2-3
v_gene: TRBV20-1
CDR3aa: CSARDYLLVGDTQYF
CDR3nt: TGCAGTGCTAGAGATTACCTGCTGGTGGGAGATACGCAGTATTTT

abundance: many
d_gene: TRBD2
j_gene: TRBJ2-7
v_gene: TRBV6-2/TRBV6-3
CDR3aa: CASNPSGTYEQYF
CDR3nt: TGTGCCAGCAATCCTAGCGGAACCTACGAGCAGTACTTC

abundance: many
d_gene: -
j_gene: TRBJ2-3
v_gene: TRBV11-2
CDR3aa: CASSLEPGPTRAGTDTQYF
CDR3nt: TGTGCCAGCAGCTTAGAGCCGGGGCCCACCCGGGCGGGCACAGATACGCAGTATTTT

abundance: many
d_gene: -
j_gene: TRBJ1-2
v_gene: TRBV29-1
CDR3aa: CSVGPREDDYGYTF
CDR3nt: TGCAGCGTCGGTCCCAGGGAAGACGACTATGGCTACACCTTC

abundance: many
d_gene: -
j_gene: TRBJ2-5
v_gene: TRBV5-1
CDR3aa: CASTVSTALQETQYF
CDR3nt: TGCGCCAGCACTGTTTCGACCGCGCTTCAAGAGACCCAGTACTTC

abundance: few
d_gene: TRBD2
j_gene: TRBJ2-5
v_gene: TRBV3-1
CDR3aa: CASSRRGGETQYF
CDR3nt: TGTGCCAGCTCGAGGCGGGGGGGAGAGACCCAGTACTTC

abundance: many
d_gene: TRBD2
j_gene: TRBJ2-5
v_gene: TRBV12-3/TRBV12-4
CDR3aa: CASSSGLAGVSKTQYF
CDR3nt: TGTGCCAGCAGTTCGGGACTAGCGGGGGTTTCGAAGACCCAGTACTTC

abundance: -
d_gene: -
j_gene: TRBJ1-2
v_gene: TRBV6-1
CDR3aa: CASSEAWYTDGYTF
CDR3nt: TGTGCCAGCAGTGAAGCATGGTACACCGATGGCTACACCTTC

abundance: -
d_gene: TRBD2
j_gene: TRBJ2-1
v_gene: TRBV20-1
CDR3aa: CSARPPSGGVGEQFF
CDR3nt: TGCAGTGCTAGACCCCCTAGCGGGGGGGTGGGGGAGCAGTTCTTC

abundance: -
d_gene: TRBD2
j_gene: TRBJ2-5
v_gene: TRBV7-2
CDR3aa: CASSRRLAVQETQYF
CDR3nt: TGTGCCAGCAGCCGGCGACTAGCGGTACAAGAGACCCAGTACTTC

abundance: -
d_gene: TRBD2
j_gene: TRBJ2-7
v_gene: TRBV20-1
CDR3aa: CSAHGGLAVEQYF
CDR3nt: TGCAGTGCTCACGGTGGACTAGCTGTCGAGCAGTACTTC

abundance: many
d_gene: -
j_gene: TRBJ2-3
v_gene: TRBV12-3/TRBV12-4
CDR3aa: CASSQRQGGIAADTQYF
CDR3nt: TGTGCCAGCAGTCAGAGGCAAGGAGGGATTGCCGCAGATACGCAGTATTTT

abundance: many
d_gene: -
j_gene: TRBJ2-1
v_gene: TRBV6-2/TRBV6-3
CDR3aa: CASSYRGAYNEQFF
CDR3nt: TGTGCCAGCAGTTACAGGGGCGCCTACAATGAGCAGTTCTTC

abundance: few
d_gene: TRBD1
j_gene: TRBJ2-1
v_gene: TRBV12-3/TRBV12-4
CDR3aa: CASRRQGGNNEQFF
CDR3nt: TGTGCCAGCAGGAGACAGGGGGGAAACAATGAGCAGTTCTTC

abundance: few
d_gene: -
j_gene: TRBJ2-3
v_gene: TRBV5-4
CDR3aa: CASSRDSSGTQYF
CDR3nt: TGTGCCAGCAGCCGGGACTCTAGTGGTACGCAGTATTTT

abundance: -
d_gene: TRBD2
j_gene: TRBJ2-3
v_gene: TRBV2
CDR3aa: CASKGLPSSTDTQYF
CDR3nt: TGTGCCAGCAAGGGACTACCCTCTAGCACAGATACGCAGTATTTT

abundance: few
d_gene: TRBD1
j_gene: TRBJ1-5
v_gene: TRBV6-5
CDR3aa: CASSYSGTGGGQPQHF
CDR3nt: TGTGCCAGCAGTTACTCGGGCACAGGGGGCGGTCAGCCCCAGCATTTT

abundance: few
d_gene: -
j_gene: TRBJ1-5
v_gene: TRBV7-8
CDR3aa: CASSLEPGLQQPQHF
CDR3nt: TGTGCCAGCAGCTTAGAACCGGGACTCCAACAGCCCCAGCATTTT

abundance: few
d_gene: -
j_gene: TRBJ2-3
v_gene: TRBV7-2
CDR3aa: CASSLAGRHTDTQYF
CDR3nt: TGTGCCAGCAGCTTAGCGGGCAGACACACAGATACGCAGTATTTT

abundance: -
d_gene: TRBD2
j_gene: TRBJ2-3
v_gene: TRBV6-6
CDR3aa: CASSRAGGGTDTQYF
CDR3nt: TGTGCCAGCAGTAGGGCCGGGGGGGGCACAGATACGCAGTATTTT

abundance: few
d_gene: -
j_gene: TRBJ2-1
v_gene: TRBV12-3/TRBV12-4
CDR3aa: CASSLSGGQSNEQFF
CDR3nt: TGTGCCAGCAGTTTGTCTGGGGGCCAAAGCAATGAGCAGTTCTTC

abundance: -
d_gene: -
j_gene: TRBJ1-3
v_gene: TRBV5-1
CDR3aa: CASSKGLSGNTIYF
CDR3nt: TGCGCCAGCAGCAAGGGTCTCTCTGGAAACACCATATATTTT

abundance: few
d_gene: -
j_gene: TRBJ1-1
v_gene: TRBV30
CDR3aa: CAWSVLQGYTEAFF
CDR3nt: TGTGCCTGGAGTGTGTTACAGGGATACACTGAAGCTTTCTTT

abundance: many
d_gene: TRBD2
j_gene: TRBJ2-1
v_gene: TRBV20-1
CDR3aa: CSARDQTSGRGNEQFF
CDR3nt: TGCAGTGCTAGAGATCAGACTAGCGGGAGGGGTAATGAGCAGTTCTTC

abundance: many
d_gene: -
j_gene: TRBJ2-6
v_gene: TRBV12-3/TRBV12-4
CDR3aa: CASSRGRTAGANVLTF
CDR3nt: TGTGCCAGCAGCCGAGGACGGACCGCTGGGGCCAACGTCCTGACTTTC

abundance: few
d_gene: TRBD1
j_gene: TRBJ2-3
v_gene: TRBV4-1
CDR3aa: CASSPTGDNTDTQYF
CDR3nt: TGCGCCAGCAGCCCCACAGGGGACAACACAGATACGCAGTATTTT

abundance: many
d_gene: -
j_gene: TRBJ1-2
v_gene: TRBV12-3/TRBV12-4
CDR3aa: CASSYRYYGYTF
CDR3nt: TGTGCCAGCAGTTACAGATACTATGGCTACACCTTC

abundance: few
d_gene: -
j_gene: TRBJ1-6
v_gene: TRBV5-1
CDR3aa: CASTTGNSPLHF
CDR3nt: TGCGCCAGCACGACAGGAAATTCACCCCTCCACTTT

abundance: -
d_gene: -
j_gene: TRBJ1-1
v_gene: TRBV4-1
CDR3aa: CASSQDGPAAYREAFF
CDR3nt: TGCGCCAGCAGCCAAGATGGGCCGGCGGCGTACCGTGAAGCTTTCTTT

abundance: -
d_gene: -
j_gene: TRBJ1-1
v_gene: TRBV5-1
CDR3aa: CASSLLSGNPEAFF
CDR3nt: TGCGCCAGCAGCTTGCTATCAGGGAACCCTGAAGCTTTCTTT

abundance: few
d_gene: -
j_gene: TRBJ1-5
v_gene: TRBV19
CDR3aa: CASQELNQPQHF
CDR3nt: TGTGCCAGTCAGGAGCTCAATCAGCCCCAGCATTTT